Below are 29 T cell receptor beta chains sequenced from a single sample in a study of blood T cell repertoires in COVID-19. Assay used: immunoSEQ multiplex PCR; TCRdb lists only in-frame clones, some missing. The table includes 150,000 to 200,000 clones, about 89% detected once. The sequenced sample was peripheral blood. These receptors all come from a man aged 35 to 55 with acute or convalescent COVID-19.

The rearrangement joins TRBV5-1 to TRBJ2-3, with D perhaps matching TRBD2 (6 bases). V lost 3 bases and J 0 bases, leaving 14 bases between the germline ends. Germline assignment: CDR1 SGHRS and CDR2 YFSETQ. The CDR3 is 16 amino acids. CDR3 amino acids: CASSYMGLTSTDTQYF. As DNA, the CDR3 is TGCGCCAGCAGCTATATGGGACTGACTAGCACAGATACGCAGTATTTT.

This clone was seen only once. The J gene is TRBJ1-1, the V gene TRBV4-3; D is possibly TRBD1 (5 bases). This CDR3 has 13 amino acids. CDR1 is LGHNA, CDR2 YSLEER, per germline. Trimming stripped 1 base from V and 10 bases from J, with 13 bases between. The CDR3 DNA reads TGCGCCAGCAGCCAAGGATACGGGGACTTAGCTTTCTTT. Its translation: CASSQGYGDLAFF.

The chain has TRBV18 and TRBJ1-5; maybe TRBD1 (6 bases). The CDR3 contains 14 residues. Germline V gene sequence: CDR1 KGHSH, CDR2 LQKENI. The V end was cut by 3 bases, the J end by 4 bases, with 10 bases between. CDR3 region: CASSPGGANQPQHF. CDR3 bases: TGTGCCAGCTCACCGGGGGGGGCGAATCAGCCCCAGCATTTT.

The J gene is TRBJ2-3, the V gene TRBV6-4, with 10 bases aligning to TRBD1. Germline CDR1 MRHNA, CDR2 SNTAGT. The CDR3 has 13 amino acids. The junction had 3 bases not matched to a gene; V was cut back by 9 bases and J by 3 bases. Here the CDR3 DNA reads TGTGCCAGTAGGGGACAGGGGACAGATACGCAGTATTTT. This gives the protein CASRGQGTDTQYF.

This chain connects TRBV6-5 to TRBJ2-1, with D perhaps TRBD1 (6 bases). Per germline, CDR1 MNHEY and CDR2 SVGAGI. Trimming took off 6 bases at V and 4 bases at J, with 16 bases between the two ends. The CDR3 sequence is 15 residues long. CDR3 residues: CASRSDRTTYNEQFF. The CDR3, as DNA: TGTGCCAGCAGGTCCGACAGGACGACTTACAATGAGCAGTTCTTC.

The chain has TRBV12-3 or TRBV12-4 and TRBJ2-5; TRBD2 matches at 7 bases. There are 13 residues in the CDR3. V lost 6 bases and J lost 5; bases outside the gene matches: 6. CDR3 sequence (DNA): TGTGCCAGCAGCCCCGGGGGGTGGGAGACCCAGTACTTC. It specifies CASSPGGWETQYF.

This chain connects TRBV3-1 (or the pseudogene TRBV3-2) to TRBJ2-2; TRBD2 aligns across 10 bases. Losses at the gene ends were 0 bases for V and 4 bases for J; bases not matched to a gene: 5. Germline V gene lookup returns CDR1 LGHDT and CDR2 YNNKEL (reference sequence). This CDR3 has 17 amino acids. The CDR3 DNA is TGTGCCAGCAGCCAAGATAGGACTAGCGGTCTCACCGGGGAGCTGTTTTTT. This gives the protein CASSQDRTSGLTGELFF.

Written as DNA, the CDR3 is TGTGCCAGCAGTCCGGGACAGGAGAACACTGAAGCTTTCTTT. This sequence encodes CASSPGQENTEAFF. The chain employs TRBV21-1 and TRBJ1-1; whether TRBD1, the table's D call, matches the DNA was not checked. TRBV21-1 is tagged as a pseudogene. The CDR3 length is 14 residues.

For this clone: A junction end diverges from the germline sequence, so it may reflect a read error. The CDR3 reads CASSQDSLIYF. The CDR3 DNA reads as TGTGCCAGCAGCCAAGATAGTTTAATATACTTC. V is TRBV4-2 and J is TRBJ1-2; no reliable D call. The CDR3 has 11 residues. Germline CDR1 LGHNA, CDR2 YNFKEQ.

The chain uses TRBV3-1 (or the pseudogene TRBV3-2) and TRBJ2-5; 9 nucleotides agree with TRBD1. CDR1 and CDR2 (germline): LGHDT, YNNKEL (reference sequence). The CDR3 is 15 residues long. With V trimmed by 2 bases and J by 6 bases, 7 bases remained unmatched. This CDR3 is CASSQRVGQGQTQYF. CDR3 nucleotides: TGTGCCAGCAGCCAAAGGGTCGGACAGGGGCAGACCCAGTACTTC.

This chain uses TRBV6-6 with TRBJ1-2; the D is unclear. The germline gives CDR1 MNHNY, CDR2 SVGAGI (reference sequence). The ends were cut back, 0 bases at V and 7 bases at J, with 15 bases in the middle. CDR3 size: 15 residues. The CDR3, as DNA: TGTGCCAGCAGTTACTCGAGAGATACCCCCGCTGGCTACACCTTC. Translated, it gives CASSYSRDTPAGYTF.

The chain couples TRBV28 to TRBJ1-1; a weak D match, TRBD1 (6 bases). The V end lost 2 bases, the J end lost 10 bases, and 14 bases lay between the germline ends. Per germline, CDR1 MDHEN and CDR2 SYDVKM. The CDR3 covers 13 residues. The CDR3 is CASSLRQGRRAFF. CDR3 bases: TGTGCCAGCAGTTTACGGCAGGGGAGAAGAGCTTTCTTT.

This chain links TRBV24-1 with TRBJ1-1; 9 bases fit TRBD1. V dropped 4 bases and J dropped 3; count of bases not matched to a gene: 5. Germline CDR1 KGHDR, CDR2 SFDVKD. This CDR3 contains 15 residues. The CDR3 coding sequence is TGTGCCACCAGTGACTCCCGACAGGGGGACACTGAAGCTTTCTTT. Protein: CATSDSRQGDTEAFF.

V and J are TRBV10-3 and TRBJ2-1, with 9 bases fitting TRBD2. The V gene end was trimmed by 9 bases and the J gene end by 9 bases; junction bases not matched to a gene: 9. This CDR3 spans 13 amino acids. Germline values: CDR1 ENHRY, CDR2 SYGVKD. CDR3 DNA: TGTGCCATAAGAGCAGCGGGGGGAGGTGAGCAGTTCTTC. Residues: CAIRAAGGGEQFF.

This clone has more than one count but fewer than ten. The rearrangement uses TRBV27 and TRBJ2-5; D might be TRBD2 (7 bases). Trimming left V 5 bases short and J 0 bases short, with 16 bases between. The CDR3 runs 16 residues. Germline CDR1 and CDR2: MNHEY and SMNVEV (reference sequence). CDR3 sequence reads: CASSPYEGGYQETQYF. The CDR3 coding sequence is TGTGCCAGCAGTCCTTACGAGGGGGGGTACCAAGAGACCCAGTACTTC.

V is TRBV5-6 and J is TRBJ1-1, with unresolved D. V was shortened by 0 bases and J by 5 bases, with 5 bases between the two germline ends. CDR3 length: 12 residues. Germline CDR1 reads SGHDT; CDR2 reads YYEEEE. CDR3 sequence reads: CASSLAVTEAFF. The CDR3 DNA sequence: TGTGCCAGCAGCTTGGCCGTGACTGAAGCTTTCTTT.

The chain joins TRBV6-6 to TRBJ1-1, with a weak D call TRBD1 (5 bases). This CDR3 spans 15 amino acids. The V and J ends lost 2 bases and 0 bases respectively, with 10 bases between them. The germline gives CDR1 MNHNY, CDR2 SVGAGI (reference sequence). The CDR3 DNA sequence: TGTGCCAGCAGTTACCCGCGGGGGATGAACACTGAAGCTTTCTTT. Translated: CASSYPRGMNTEAFF.

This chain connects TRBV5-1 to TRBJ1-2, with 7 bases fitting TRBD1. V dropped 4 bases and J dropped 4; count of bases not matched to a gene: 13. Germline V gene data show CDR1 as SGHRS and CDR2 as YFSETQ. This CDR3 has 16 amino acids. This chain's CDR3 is CASSEGRQGIGYGYTF. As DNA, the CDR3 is TGCGCCAGCAGCGAAGGAAGACAGGGTATAGGCTATGGCTACACCTTC.

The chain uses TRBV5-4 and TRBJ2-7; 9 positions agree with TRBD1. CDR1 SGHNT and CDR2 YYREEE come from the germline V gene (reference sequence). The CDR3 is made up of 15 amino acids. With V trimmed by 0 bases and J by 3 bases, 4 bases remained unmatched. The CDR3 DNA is TGTGCCAGCAGCTTGGCCCTGACAGGGGGCTACGAGCAGTACTTC. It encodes CASSLALTGGYEQYF.

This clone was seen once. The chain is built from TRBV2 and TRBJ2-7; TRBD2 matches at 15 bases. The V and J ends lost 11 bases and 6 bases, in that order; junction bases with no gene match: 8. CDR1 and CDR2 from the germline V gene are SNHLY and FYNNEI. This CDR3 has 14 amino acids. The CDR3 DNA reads TGTGCCCGGGGACTAGCGGGGGGTAGTCTCGAGCAGTACTTC. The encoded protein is CARGLAGGSLEQYF.

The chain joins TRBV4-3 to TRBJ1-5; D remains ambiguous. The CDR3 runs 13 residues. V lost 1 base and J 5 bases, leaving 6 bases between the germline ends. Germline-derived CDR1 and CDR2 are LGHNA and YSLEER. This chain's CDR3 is CASSQVRHQPQHF. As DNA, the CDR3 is TGCGCCAGCAGCCAAGTTCGTCATCAGCCCCAGCATTTT.

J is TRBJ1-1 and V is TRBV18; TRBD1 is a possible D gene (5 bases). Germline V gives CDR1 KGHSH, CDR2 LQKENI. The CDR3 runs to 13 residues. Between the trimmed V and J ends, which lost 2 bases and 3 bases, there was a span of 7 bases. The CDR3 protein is CASSPGGDTEAFF. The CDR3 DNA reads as TGTGCCAGCTCACCAGGAGGGGACACTGAAGCTTTCTTT.

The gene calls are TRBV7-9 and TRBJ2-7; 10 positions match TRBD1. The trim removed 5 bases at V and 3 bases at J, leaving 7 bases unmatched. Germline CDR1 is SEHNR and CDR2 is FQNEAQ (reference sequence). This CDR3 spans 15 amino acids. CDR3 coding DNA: TGTGCCAGCAGCCATCCGGGACAGGGGTTCTACGAGCAGTACTTC. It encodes CASSHPGQGFYEQYF.

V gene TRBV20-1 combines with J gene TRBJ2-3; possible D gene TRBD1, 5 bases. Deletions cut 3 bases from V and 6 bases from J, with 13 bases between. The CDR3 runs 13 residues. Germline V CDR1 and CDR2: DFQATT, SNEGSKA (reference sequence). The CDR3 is CSASFPGLDTQYF. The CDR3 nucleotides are TGCAGTGCTAGTTTCCCAGGGTTGGATACGCAGTATTTT.

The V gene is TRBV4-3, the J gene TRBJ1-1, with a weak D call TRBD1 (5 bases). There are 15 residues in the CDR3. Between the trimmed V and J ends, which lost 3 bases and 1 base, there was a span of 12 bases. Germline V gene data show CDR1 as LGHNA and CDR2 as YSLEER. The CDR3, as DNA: TGCGCCAGCAGCCACCTCGGACAAGGGAACACTGAAGCTTTCTTT. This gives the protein CASSHLGQGNTEAFF.

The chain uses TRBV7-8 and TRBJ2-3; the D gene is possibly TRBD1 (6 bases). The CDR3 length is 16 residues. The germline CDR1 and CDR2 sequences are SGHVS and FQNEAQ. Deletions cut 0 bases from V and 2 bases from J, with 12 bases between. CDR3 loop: CASSLAGASYTDTQYF. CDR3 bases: TGTGCCAGCAGCTTAGCGGGGGCGAGTTACACAGATACGCAGTATTTT.

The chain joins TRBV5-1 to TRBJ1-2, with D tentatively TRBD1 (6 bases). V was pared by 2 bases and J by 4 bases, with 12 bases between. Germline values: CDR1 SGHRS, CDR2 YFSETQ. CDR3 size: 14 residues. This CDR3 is CASSLAGVSYGYTF. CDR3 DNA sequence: TGCGCCAGCAGCTTAGCAGGGGTGAGCTATGGCTACACCTTC.

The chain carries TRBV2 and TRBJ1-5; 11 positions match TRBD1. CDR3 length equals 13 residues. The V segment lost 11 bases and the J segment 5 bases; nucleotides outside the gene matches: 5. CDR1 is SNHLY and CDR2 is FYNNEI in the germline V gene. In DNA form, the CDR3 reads TGTGCCGGGGGACAGGGGGACGATCAGCCCCAGCATTTT. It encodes CAGGQGDDQPQHF.

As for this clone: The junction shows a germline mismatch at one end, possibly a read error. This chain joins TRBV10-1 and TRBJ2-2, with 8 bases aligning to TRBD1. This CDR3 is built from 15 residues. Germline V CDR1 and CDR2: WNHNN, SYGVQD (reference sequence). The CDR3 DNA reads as TGCGCCAGTAAGGACAGGGAAATCGAACACCGGGGAGCTGTTTTT. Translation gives CASKDREIEHRGAVF.